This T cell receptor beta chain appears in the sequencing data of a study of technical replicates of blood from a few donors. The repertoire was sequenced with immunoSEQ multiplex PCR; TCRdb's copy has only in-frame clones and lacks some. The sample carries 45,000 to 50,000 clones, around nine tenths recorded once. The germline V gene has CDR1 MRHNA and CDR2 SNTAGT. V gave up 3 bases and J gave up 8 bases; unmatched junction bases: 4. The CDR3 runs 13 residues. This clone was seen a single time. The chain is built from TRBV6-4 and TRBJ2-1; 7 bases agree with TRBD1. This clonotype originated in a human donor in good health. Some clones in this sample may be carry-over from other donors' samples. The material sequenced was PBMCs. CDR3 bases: TGTGCCAGCAGTGAGAACGGACAGGATGAGCAGTTCTTC. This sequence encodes CASSENGQDEQFF.